This T cell receptor (beta chain) was profiled in a study of blood T cell repertoires in COVID-19. The wider study: COVID-19 samples collected from the United States, Italy and Spain covered acute and convalescent phases. Sources were T cells, B-cell-depleted T cells, or PBMCs; the material itself was cDNA or gDNA.

CDR1 is SNHLY, CDR2 FYNNEI, per germline. The CDR3 consists of 15 residues. J lost 6 bases, V lost 4 bases, and 9 bases had no gene match. Authors' analysis steps: Quantification of nucleated cells was approximated via reference gene primer amplification. Profiling relied on immunoSEQ multiplex PCR, and the TCRdb table lists in-frame clones only, not all of them. That table is the source of V, J and clone size, and D and trimming were worked out from the DNA. The sample consists of around 59,000 clones, roughly 88% of them appearing once. The chain combines TRBV2 with TRBJ1-2; 9 nucleotides line up with TRBD1. The TCR sequence derives from a man aged 55 to 70 with acute or convalescent COVID-19. The sample taken for sequencing was peripheral blood. CDR3 sequence reads: CASSGDREGGDGYTF. The CDR3 nucleotides read TGTGCCAGCAGTGGGGACAGGGAGGGCGGCGATGGCTACACCTTC.